These 26 T cell receptor beta chains were sequenced from one sample in a study of T cells in Graves' hyperthyroidism and ophthalmopathy. Amplified regions were TCR beta CDR3 sequences from RNA transcripts. The HTBI primer set drove a first-round RT-PCR of the TCR CDR3. TCRdb reprocessed the multiplex PCR reads via MiXCR and lists one record per CDR3 protein. Of hundreds of thousands of distinct CDR3 sequences listed, around 13% were seen once; the top ten hold around 9.6%. The sample taken for sequencing was blood. These receptors were taken from a woman between 18 and 29 years old with Graves' hyperthyroidism.

The chain couples TRBV3-1 to TRBJ2-1, with D unclear. Trimming removed 0 bases from V and 13 bases from J, with 10 bases in between. The CDR3 spans 12 residues. The germline V gene encodes CDR1 LGHDT and CDR2 YNNKEL (reference sequence). CDR3 nucleotides: TGTGCCAGCAGCCAAGATTTAAAGCCACAGTTCTTC. Encoded protein: CASSQDLKPQFF.

At least ten counts were recorded for this clonotype. The chain has TRBV6-1 and TRBJ2-1; 11 bases are shared with TRBD2. Germline V gene lookup returns CDR1 MNHNS and CDR2 SASEGT. J gave up 3 bases and V 7 bases, and 5 bases lay outside the gene matches. The CDR3 totals 15 residues. CDR3 sequence: CASKYTSGGYNEQFF. The CDR3 DNA reads TGTGCCAGCAAATATACTAGCGGGGGCTACAATGAGCAGTTCTTC.

The chain links TRBV4-2 to TRBJ1-4; the D is unclear. V was trimmed by 1 base and J by 3 bases, leaving 9 bases between them. In germline, CDR1 is LGHNA, CDR2 YNFKEQ. This CDR3 region has 15 residues. CDR3 bases: TGTGCCAGCAGCCAAGCGTTCAGCTCTAATGAAAAACTGTTTTTT. Translation: CASSQAFSSNEKLFF.

The chain joins TRBV10-3 to TRBJ1-2; D not certain. The CDR3 sequence is 14 residues long. The V gene's germline CDR1 is ENHRY and CDR2 SYGVKD. Deletions cut 6 bases from V and 5 bases from J, with 16 bases between. CDR3 DNA sequence: TGTGCCATCAGAGAGACAACTCTTGGGTATGGCTACACCTTC. This gives the protein CAIRETTLGYGYTF.

This sequence joins TRBV12-3 or TRBV12-4 and TRBJ1-1; D remains unclear. The CDR3 totals 17 residues. V was clipped by 6 bases and J by 2 bases, with 22 bases between them. The CDR3 loop reads CASSRASESFFNTEAFF. The CDR3 nucleotides are TGTGCCAGCAGCCGTGCCTCTGAGTCCTTTTTTAACACTGAAGCTTTCTTT.

For this clonotype: The junction differs from germline at one of its ends, possibly a read error. The chain has TRBV2 and TRBJ2-7, with 8 bases identical to TRBD1. Germline V gene data show CDR1 as SNHLY and CDR2 as FYNNEI. The CDR3 sequence is 16 residues long. CDR3 nucleotide sequence: TGTGCCAGCAGTGGATGGGGCGGACAGGGACACTACGAGCAGTGCTTC. Translating it yields CASSGWGGQGHYEQCF. The variable domain in full, completed from reference TRBV2 and TRBJ2-7, reads EPEVTQTPSHQVTQMGQEVILRCVPISNHLYFYWYRQILGQKVEFLVSFYNNEISEKSEIFDDQFSVERPDGSNFTLKIRSTKLEDSAMYFCASSGWGGQGHYEQCFGPGTRLTVT.

The chain employs TRBV5-6 and TRBJ2-1, with 7 bases matching TRBD2. The CDR3 consists of 17 residues. CDR1 SGHDT and CDR2 YYEEEE come from the germline V gene. The trim removed 0 bases at V and 1 base at J, leaving 7 bases unmatched. This CDR3 reads CASSLGLRERSYNEQFF. The CDR3 nucleotides are TGTGCCAGCAGCTTGGGTCTGCGGGAGAGATCCTACAATGAGCAGTTCTTC.

This chain links TRBV18 with TRBJ1-2; tentative D call: TRBD1 (6 bases). Germline CDR1 and CDR2: KGHSH and LQKENI. The CDR3 runs to 15 residues. With 4 bases removed from V and 1 base from J, the gap between germline ends came to 13 bases. The CDR3 nucleotides read TGTGCCAGCTCACTGCGGACAGAACGTAACTATGGCTACACCTTC. Translating gives CASSLRTERNYGYTF.

The rearrangement uses TRBV19 and TRBJ2-2; D gene unclear. The length of the CDR3 is 12 residues. V was shortened by 5 bases and J by 5 bases, with 6 bases between the two germline ends. CDR1 is LNHDA, CDR2 SQIVND, per germline (reference sequence). The CDR3 loop is CASSGETGELFF. Written as DNA, the CDR3 is TGTGCCAGTAGTGGTGAAACCGGGGAGCTGTTTTTT.

This clonotype was picked up a small number of times. This rearrangement joins TRBV9 to TRBJ1-1, with D hard to call. CDR3 length: 15 amino acids. Germline values: CDR1 SGDLS, CDR2 YYNGEE. Trimming left V 0 bases short and J 7 bases short, with 16 bases between. The CDR3 DNA sequence: TGTGCCAGCAGCGTAGGGCCAGGACCTCGCAGTGAAGCTTTCTTT. Protein: CASSVGPGPRSEAFF.

In its sample, this clonotype was seen many times. The chain couples TRBV7-2 to TRBJ2-1, with D uncertain. V was shortened by 0 bases and J by 0 bases, with 6 bases between the two germline ends. Germline V gene lookup returns CDR1 SGHTA and CDR2 FQGNSA. This CDR3 is built from 15 residues. CDR3 sequence reads: CASSLAVFSYNEQFF. DNA for the CDR3: TGTGCCAGCAGCTTAGCGGTTTTCTCCTACAATGAGCAGTTCTTC.

This clonotype was seen at least ten times. The chain joins TRBV7-2 to TRBJ2-3; 10 nucleotides agree with TRBD2. CDR3 length equals 14 residues. V shed 7 bases and J 3 bases; nucleotides not matched to a gene: 4. Germline V gene data show CDR1 as SGHTA and CDR2 as FQGNSA. The DNA for the CDR3 is TGTGCCAGCAAGGTAGCGGGAGGAACAGATACGCAGTATTTT. This sequence encodes CASKVAGGTDTQYF. Full variable domain (remainder filled in from reference TRBV7-2 and TRBJ2-3): GAGVSQSPSNKVTEKGKDVELRCDPISGHTALYWYRQSLGQGLEFLIYFQGNSAPDKSGLPSDRFSAERTGGSVSTLTIQRTQQEDSAVYLCASKVAGGTDTQYFGPGTRLTVL.

V and J are TRBV28 and TRBJ2-4; D unresolved. Trimming shortened V by 1 base and J by 1 base, and 2 bases separated the two germline ends. The CDR3 loop spans 13 amino acids. Germline loops: CDR1 MDHEN, CDR2 SYDVKM. This CDR3 is CASSLLAKNIQYF. The CDR3 nucleotides are TGTGCCAGCAGTTTATTGGCCAAAAACATTCAGTACTTC.

This clonotype was observed a handful of times. This chain connects TRBV19 to TRBJ2-1; weak D call: TRBD2 (6 bases). There are 15 residues in the CDR3. Germline CDR1 LNHDA, CDR2 SQIVND (reference sequence). V was pared by 9 bases and J by 5 bases, with 20 bases between. CDR3 loop: CASKSGPGLNNEQFF. The DNA for the CDR3 is TGTGCCAGCAAAAGCGGCCCGGGACTTAACAATGAGCAGTTCTTC.

This clonotype was counted at least ten times. The genes are TRBV3-1 and TRBJ2-7; 8 bases match TRBD1. Trimming took 1 base from V and 6 from J; bases not matched to a gene: 8. This CDR3 has 15 amino acids. The V gene's germline CDR1 is LGHDT and CDR2 YNNKEL (reference sequence). CDR3 sequence reads: CASSQADREAGEQYF. CDR3 DNA: TGTGCCAGCAGCCAAGCGGACAGGGAGGCGGGCGAGCAGTACTTC.

CDR3 region: CASSFVKSAGYEQYF. The CDR3 coding sequence is TGTGCCAGCAGCTTCGTCAAGAGCGCGGGATACGAGCAGTACTTC. The chain couples TRBV7-9 to TRBJ2-7; D perhaps matches TRBD2 (6 bases). The CDR3 consists of 15 residues. Per the germline V gene, CDR1 is SEHNR and CDR2 is FQNEAQ (reference sequence). V lost 3 bases and J lost 4, with 16 bases in between.

This clonotype has ten or more counts. Here the CDR3 DNA reads TGTGCCAGCAGCTTAGGCCCACCCCCCTTACAAGAGACCCAGTACTTC. The encoded protein is CASSLGPPPLQETQYF. J is TRBJ2-5 and V is TRBV13; D is uncertain. Trimming removed 0 bases from V and 2 bases from J, with 13 bases in between. Germline CDR1 PRHDT, CDR2 FYEKMQ (reference sequence). CDR3 length equals 16 residues.

This clonotype was observed at least ten times. The chain joins TRBV7-2 to TRBJ2-7, with TRBD2 matching over 9 bases. V shed 4 bases, J shed 4 bases, and the junction held 11 bases outside the gene matches. The CDR3 runs to 16 residues. CDR1 and CDR2 (germline): SGHTA, FQGNSA. The CDR3 spells CASSSILWREGYEQYF. The CDR3 DNA reads TGTGCCAGCAGCTCCATACTCTGGCGGGAGGGGTACGAGCAGTACTTC.

V is TRBV24-1 and J is TRBJ1-5; tentatively, D is TRBD1 (5 bases). The CDR3 has 13 amino acids. Germline CDR1 and CDR2: KGHDR and SFDVKD. Deletions cut 9 bases from V and 1 base from J, with 9 bases between. CDR3 amino acids: CATRGESNQPQHF. CDR3 in DNA: TGTGCCACCCGGGGGGAGAGCAATCAGCCCCAGCATTTT.

This clonotype occurred many times. The CDR3 sequence: CASSELAGGSILSSEQYF. The CDR3 bases are TGTGCCAGCAGTGAATTAGCGGGAGGAAGTATCTTATCGAGCGAGCAGTACTTC. The chain combines TRBV2 with TRBJ2-7; TRBD2 agrees at 10 bases. V trimming: 2 bases; J trimming: 6 bases; junction bases outside the gene matches: 16. The CDR3 is made up of 18 amino acids. Germline V gene lookup returns CDR1 SNHLY and CDR2 FYNNEI.

This clonotype turned up a few times. This chain joins TRBV10-1 and TRBJ2-1; the D is unclear. Germline CDR1 WNHNN, CDR2 SYGVQD (reference sequence). The CDR3 has 13 residues. The V end lost 2 bases, the J end lost 6 bases, and 8 bases lay between the germline ends. CDR3 loop: CASSEDRRNEQFF. DNA of the CDR3: TGCGCCAGCAGTGAGGACCGACGCAATGAGCAGTTCTTC.

This chain joins TRBV7-9 and TRBJ1-4, with 7 positions matching TRBD1. CDR1 is SEHNR, CDR2 FQNEAQ, per germline (reference sequence). V lost 4 bases and J lost 8; bases outside the gene matches: 7. The CDR3 runs to 14 residues. The CDR3 nucleotides read TGTGCCAGCAGCTCCAGACAGGGTATCGAAAAACTGTTTTTT. This gives the protein CASSSRQGIEKLFF.

This clonotype was seen repeatedly, ten times or more. The chain combines TRBV15 with TRBJ2-1; D unresolved. Germline loops: CDR1 LNHNV, CDR2 YYDKDF (reference sequence). V lost 2 bases and J 0 bases, leaving 5 bases between the germline ends. The CDR3 sequence is 14 residues long. CDR3 in DNA: TGTGCCACCAGCAGAACGGGCTCCTACAATGAGCAGTTCTTC. It is translated as CATSRTGSYNEQFF.

This clonotype was counted at least ten times. This chain joins TRBV20-1 and TRBJ1-2; D gene unclear. CDR3 length: 15 residues. The germline V gene encodes CDR1 DFQATT and CDR2 SNEGSKA (reference sequence). Deletions cut 7 bases from V and 0 bases from J, with 18 bases between. For the CDR3, the DNA is TGCAGTGTTATCGCTCAGAGTTCCACTAACTATGGCTACACCTTC. Protein product: CSVIAQSSTNYGYTF.

The J gene is TRBJ1-5, the V gene TRBV18, with D possibly TRBD1 on 5 matching bases. V was shortened by 5 bases and J by 0 bases, with 11 bases between the two germline ends. The germline CDR1 and CDR2 sequences are KGHSH and LQKENI. The CDR3 totals 15 residues. The CDR3 reads CASSTRQYSNQPQHF. CDR3 DNA: TGTGCCAGCTCAACACGACAGTATAGCAATCAGCCCCAGCATTTT.

This clonotype appeared a few times. A much bigger clone sits one base away, suggesting this may be a read error. The gene calls are TRBV27 and TRBJ2-7; the D gene is possibly TRBD2 (5 bases). The end of the DNA aligns better with TRBJ2-1, so the J call may be wrong. Looked up from germline, CDR1 is MNHEY and CDR2 is SMNVEV (reference sequence). This CDR3 contains 15 residues. In DNA, the CDR3 is TGTGCCAGCAGTTTATCCCGAGGGAGCTCCTACGAGCAGTTCTTC. It translates to CASSLSRGSSYEQFF.